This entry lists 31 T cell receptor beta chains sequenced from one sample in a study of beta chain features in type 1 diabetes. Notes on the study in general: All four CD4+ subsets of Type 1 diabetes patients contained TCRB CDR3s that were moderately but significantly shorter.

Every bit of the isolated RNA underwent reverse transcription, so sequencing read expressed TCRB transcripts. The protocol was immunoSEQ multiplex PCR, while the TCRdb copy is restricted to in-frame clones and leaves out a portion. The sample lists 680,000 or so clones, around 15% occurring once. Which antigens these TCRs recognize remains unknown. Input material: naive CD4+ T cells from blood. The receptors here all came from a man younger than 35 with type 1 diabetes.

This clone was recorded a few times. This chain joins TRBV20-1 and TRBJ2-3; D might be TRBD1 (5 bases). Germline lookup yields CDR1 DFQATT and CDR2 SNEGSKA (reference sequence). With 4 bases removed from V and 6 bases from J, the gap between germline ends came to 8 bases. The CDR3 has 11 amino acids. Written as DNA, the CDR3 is TGCAGTGCTACCCCAGGGGATACGCAGTATTTT. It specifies CSATPGDTQYF.

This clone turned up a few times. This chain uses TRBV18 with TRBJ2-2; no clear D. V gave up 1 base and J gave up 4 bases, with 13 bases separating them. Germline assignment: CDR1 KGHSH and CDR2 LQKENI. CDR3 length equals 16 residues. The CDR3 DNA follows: TGTGCCAGCTCACCACGCCGCCTTCGGACCACCGGGGAGCTGTTTTTT. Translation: CASSPRRLRTTGELFF.

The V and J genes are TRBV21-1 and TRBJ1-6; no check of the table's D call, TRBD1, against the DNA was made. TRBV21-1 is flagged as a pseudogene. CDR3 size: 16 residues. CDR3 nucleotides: TGTGCCAGCAGCAAAGGGGGACAGGGTAATAATTCACCCCTCCACTTT. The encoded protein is CASSKGGQGNNSPLHF.

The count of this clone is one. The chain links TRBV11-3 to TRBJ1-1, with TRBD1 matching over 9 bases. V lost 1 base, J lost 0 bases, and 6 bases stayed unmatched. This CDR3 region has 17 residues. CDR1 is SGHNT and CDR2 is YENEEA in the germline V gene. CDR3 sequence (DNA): TGTGCCAGCAGCTTAGTCAGGACAGGGGATATGAACACTGAAGCTTTCTTT. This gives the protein CASSLVRTGDMNTEAFF.

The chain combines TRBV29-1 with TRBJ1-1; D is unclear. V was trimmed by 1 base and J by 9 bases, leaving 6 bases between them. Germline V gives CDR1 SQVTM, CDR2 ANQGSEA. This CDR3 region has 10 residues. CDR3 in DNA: TGCAGCGTTGAAGCTGGGAAAGCTTTCTTT. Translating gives CSVEAGKAFF. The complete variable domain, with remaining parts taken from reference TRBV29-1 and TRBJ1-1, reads SAVISQKPSRDICQRGTSLTIQCQVDSQVTMMFWYRQQPGQSLTLIATANQGSEATYESGFVIDKFPISRPNLTFSTLTVSNMSPEDSSIYLCSVEAGKAFFGQGTRLTVV.

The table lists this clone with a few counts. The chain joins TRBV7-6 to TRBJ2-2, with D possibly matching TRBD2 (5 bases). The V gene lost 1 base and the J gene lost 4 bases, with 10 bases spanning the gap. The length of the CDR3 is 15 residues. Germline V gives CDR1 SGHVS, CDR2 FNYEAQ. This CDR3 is CASSLDHGGTGELFF. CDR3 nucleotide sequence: TGTGCCAGCAGCTTAGATCATGGAGGCACCGGGGAGCTGTTTTTT.

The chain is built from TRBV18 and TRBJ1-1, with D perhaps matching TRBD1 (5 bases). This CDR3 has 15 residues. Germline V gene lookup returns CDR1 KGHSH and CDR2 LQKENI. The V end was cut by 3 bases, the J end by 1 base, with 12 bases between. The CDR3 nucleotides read TGTGCCAGCTCACCCCAGGGAGCCTGGAACACTGAAGCTTTCTTT. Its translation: CASSPQGAWNTEAFF.

The CDR3 loop is CASSLDITYGYTF. CDR3 coding DNA: TGCGCCAGCAGCTTGGACATTACCTATGGCTACACCTTC. This chain connects TRBV5-1 to TRBJ1-2; no clear D gene. V gave up 0 bases and J gave up 4 bases, with 7 bases separating them. Germline lookup yields CDR1 SGHRS and CDR2 YFSETQ. The CDR3 loop spans 13 amino acids.

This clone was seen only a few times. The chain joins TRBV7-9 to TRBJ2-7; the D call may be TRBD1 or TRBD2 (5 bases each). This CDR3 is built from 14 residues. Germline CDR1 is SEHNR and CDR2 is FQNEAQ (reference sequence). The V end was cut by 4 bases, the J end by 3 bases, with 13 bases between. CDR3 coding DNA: TGTGCCAGCAGCTACCGGGACCGAGTCTACGAGCAGTACTTC. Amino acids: CASSYRDRVYEQYF.

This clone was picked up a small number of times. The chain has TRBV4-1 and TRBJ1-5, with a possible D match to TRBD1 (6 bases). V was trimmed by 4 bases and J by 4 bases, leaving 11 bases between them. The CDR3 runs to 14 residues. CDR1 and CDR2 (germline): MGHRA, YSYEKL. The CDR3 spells CASSLTGFNQPQHF. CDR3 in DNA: TGCGCCAGCAGCCTCACAGGGTTTAATCAGCCCCAGCATTTT.

The DNA for the CDR3 is TGTGCCAGCAGCTCCAGGACCACGAACACTGAAGCTTTCTTT. This codes for CASSSRTTNTEAFF. The chain is built from TRBV11-2 and TRBJ1-1; D not certain. V lost 4 bases and J 1 base, leaving 10 bases between the germline ends. In germline, CDR1 is SGHAT, CDR2 FQNNGV. The length of the CDR3 is 14 residues. Based on the CDR3 plus reference TRBV11-2 and TRBJ1-1, the full variable domain is EAGVAQSPRYKIIEKRQSVAFWCNPISGHATLYWYQQILGQGPKLLIQFQNNGVVDDSQLPKDRFSAERLKGVDSTLKIQPAKLEDSAVYLCASSSRTTNTEAFFGQGTRLTVV.

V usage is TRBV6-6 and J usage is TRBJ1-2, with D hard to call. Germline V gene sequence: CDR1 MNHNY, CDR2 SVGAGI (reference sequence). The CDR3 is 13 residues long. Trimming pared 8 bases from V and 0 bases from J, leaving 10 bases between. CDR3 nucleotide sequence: TGTGCCAGCTCGGGCGAACCTAACTATGGCTACACCTTC. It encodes CASSGEPNYGYTF.

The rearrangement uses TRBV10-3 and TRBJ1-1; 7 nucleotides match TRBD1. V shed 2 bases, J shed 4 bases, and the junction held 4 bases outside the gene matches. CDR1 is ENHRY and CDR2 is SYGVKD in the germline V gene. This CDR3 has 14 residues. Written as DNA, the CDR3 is TGTGCCATCAGTGAGACAGGGGTGTCCACTGAAGCTTTCTTT. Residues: CAISETGVSTEAFF.

The CDR3 DNA reads as TGTGCCAGCAGCGCACCGGGACAGGGGGCGAAGAACACTGAAGCTTTCTTT. This encodes CASSAPGQGAKNTEAFF. The chain is built from TRBV27 and TRBJ1-1; 12 bases match TRBD1. This CDR3 is 17 amino acids long. The germline gives CDR1 MNHEY, CDR2 SMNVEV (reference sequence). The J segment lost 1 base and the V segment lost 6 bases, leaving 9 bases of the junction unmatched.

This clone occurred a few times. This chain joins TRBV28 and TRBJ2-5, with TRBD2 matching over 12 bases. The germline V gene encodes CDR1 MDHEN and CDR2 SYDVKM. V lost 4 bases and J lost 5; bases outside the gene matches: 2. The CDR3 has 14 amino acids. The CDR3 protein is CASSSSGGAETQYF. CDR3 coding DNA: TGTGCCAGCAGTTCTAGCGGGGGGGCCGAGACCCAGTACTTC.

The chain's CDR3 is CASRGSTDTQYF. The CDR3 DNA is TGTGCCAGCAGGGGTAGCACAGATACGCAGTATTTT. The chain uses TRBV9 and TRBJ2-3, with unresolved D. V was pared by 5 bases and J by 0 bases, with 4 bases between. Germline CDR1 reads SGDLS; CDR2 reads YYNGEE. The CDR3 has 12 amino acids.

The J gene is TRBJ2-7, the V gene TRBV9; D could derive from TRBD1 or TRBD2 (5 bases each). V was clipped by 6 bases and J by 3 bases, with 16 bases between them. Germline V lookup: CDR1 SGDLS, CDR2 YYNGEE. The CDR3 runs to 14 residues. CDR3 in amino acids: CASMRDGTVYEQYF. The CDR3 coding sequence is TGTGCCAGCATGCGAGACGGGACGGTCTACGAGCAGTACTTC.

The CDR3 DNA is TGTGCCAGCCGGTCCAGGACAGGGGCTGAAGCTTTCTTT. Translating gives CASRSRTGAEAFF. The V call is TRBV7-9, the J call TRBJ1-1, with 9 bases matching TRBD1. V trimming: 8 bases; J trimming: 6 bases; junction bases outside the gene matches: 7. The germline V gene encodes CDR1 SEHNR and CDR2 FQNEAQ (reference sequence). The CDR3 totals 13 residues.

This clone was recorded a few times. CDR3 coding DNA: TGTGCCAGCAGCACAGGGGCCGGTTATTCACCCCTCCACTTT. Protein product: CASSTGAGYSPLHF. The V gene is TRBV6-5, the J gene TRBJ1-6; 7 nucleotides match TRBD1. Unmatched junction bases numbered 7, after V lost 6 bases and J lost 8 bases. Germline V gene lookup returns CDR1 MNHEY and CDR2 SVGAGI. This CDR3 is 14 amino acids long.

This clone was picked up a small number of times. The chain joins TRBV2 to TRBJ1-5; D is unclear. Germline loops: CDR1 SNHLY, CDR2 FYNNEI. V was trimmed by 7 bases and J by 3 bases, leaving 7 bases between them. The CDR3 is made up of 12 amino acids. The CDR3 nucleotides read TGTGCCAGCACGATCGCCAATCAGCCCCAGCATTTT. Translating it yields CASTIANQPQHF.

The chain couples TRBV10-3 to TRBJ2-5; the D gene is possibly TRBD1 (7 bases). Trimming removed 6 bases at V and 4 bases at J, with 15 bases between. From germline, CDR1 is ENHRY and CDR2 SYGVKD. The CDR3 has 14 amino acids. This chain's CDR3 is CAISPSEGAETQYF. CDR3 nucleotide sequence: TGTGCCATCAGCCCCTCGGAGGGGGCAGAGACCCAGTACTTC.

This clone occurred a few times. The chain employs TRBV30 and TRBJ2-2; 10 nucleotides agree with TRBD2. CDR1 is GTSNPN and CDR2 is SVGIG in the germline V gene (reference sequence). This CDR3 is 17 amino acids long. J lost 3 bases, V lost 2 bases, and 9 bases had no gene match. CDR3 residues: CAWSRGRTSGYTGELFF. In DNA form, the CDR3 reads TGTGCCTGGAGTAGAGGCAGGACTAGCGGCTACACCGGGGAGCTGTTTTTT.

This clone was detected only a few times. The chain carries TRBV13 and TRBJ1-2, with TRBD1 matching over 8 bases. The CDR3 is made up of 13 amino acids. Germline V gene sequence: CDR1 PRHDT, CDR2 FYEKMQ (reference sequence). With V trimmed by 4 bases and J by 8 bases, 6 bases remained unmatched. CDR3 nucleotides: TGTGCCAGCAGCTCAGGACAGGGCCGCGGCTACACCTTC. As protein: CASSSGQGRGYTF.

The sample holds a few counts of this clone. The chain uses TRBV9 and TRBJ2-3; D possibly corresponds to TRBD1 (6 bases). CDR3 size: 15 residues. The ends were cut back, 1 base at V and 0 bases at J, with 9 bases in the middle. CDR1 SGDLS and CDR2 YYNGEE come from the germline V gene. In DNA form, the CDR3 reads TGTGCCAGCAGCGTATTAAGGGGGAGCACAGATACGCAGTATTTT. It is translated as CASSVLRGSTDTQYF.

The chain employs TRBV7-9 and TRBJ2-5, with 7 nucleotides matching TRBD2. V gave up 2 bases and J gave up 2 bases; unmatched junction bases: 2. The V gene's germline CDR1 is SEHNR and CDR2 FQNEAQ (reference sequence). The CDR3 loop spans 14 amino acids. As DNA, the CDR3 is TGTGCCAGCAGCTTAAGTAGCGGGCAAGAGACCCAGTACTTC. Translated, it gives CASSLSSGQETQYF.

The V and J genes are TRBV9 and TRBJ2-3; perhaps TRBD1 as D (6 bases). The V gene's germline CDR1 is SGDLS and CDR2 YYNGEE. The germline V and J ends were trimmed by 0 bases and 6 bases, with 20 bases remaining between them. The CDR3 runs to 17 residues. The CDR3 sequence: CASSVGTGSGSTDTQYF. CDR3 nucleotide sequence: TGTGCCAGCAGCGTAGGTACAGGGAGTGGTTCAACGGATACGCAGTATTTT.

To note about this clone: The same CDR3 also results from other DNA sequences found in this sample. The CDR3 nucleotides are TGCAGCGTCGAGGGCCGCTTGAACACTGAAGCTTTCTTT. Translated: CSVEGRLNTEAFF. The rearrangement uses TRBV29-1 and TRBJ1-1; D unclear. Trimming removed 6 bases at V and 0 bases at J, with 11 bases between. The CDR3 runs 13 residues. Germline V CDR1 and CDR2: SQVTM, ANQGSEA.

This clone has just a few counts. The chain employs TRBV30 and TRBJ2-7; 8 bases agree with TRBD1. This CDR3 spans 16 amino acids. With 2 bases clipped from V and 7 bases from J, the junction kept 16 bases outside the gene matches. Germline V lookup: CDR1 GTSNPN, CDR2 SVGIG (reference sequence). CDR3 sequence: CAWSLVETGARGEQYF. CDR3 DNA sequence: TGTGCCTGGAGTCTCGTAGAGACAGGGGCCCGGGGAGAGCAGTACTTC.

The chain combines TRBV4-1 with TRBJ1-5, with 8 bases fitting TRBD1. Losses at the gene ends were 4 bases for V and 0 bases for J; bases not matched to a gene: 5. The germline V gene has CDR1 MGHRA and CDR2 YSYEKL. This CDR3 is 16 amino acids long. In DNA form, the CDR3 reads TGCGCCAGCAGCCCCTCCGGACAGGGTAGCAATCAGCCCCAGCATTTT. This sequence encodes CASSPSGQGSNQPQHF.

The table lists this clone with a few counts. The CDR3 DNA reads TGTGCCAGCTCACCCTTGCCGGGGTTAACACGGGACAGGGGGGCGGAAGCTTTCTTT. It encodes CASSPLPGLTRDRGAEAFF. The rearrangement uses TRBV18 and TRBJ1-1; 11 bases are a match to TRBD1. Germline V lookup: CDR1 KGHSH, CDR2 LQKENI. This CDR3 spans 19 amino acids. Trimming at V came to 3 bases and at J to 8 bases, leaving 20 bases not matched to a gene. The whole variable domain, filled in from reference TRBV18 and TRBJ1-1, reads NAGVMQNPRHLVRRRGQEARLRCSPMKGHSHVYWYRQLPEEGLKFMVYLQKENIIDESGMPKERFSAEFPKEGPSILRIQQVVRGDSAAYFCASSPLPGLTRDRGAEAFFGQGTRLTVV.

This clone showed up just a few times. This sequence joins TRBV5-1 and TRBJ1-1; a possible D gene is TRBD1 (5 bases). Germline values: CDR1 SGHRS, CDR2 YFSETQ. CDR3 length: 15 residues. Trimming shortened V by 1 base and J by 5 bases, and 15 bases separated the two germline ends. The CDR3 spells CASSLLAGKVTEAFF. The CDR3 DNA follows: TGCGCCAGCAGCTTGCTAGCAGGGAAAGTAACTGAAGCTTTCTTT.